The 26 T cell receptor beta chains given below trace back to one sample, sequenced in a study of T cell responses to AZD1222 COVID-19 vaccine. Method: immunoSEQ multiplex PCR; TCRdb's copy keeps in-frame clones and lacks some. This table has 130,000 or so clones, about 90% appearing once. This specimen consisted of peripheral blood, obtained 28 days after the second dose of the MenACWY control vaccine. The receptors originated from an adult who received the MenACWY meningococcal vaccine as a control.

V is TRBV2 and J is TRBJ1-2; TRBD1 aligns across 7 bases. This CDR3 has 14 amino acids. V was clipped by 2 bases and J by 2 bases; unmatched bases: 2. Germline loops: CDR1 SNHLY, CDR2 FYNNEI. The CDR3 nucleotides read TGTGCCAGCAGTGAATTAGGGGGCAACTATGGCTACACCTTC. As protein: CASSELGGNYGYTF.

This clone was picked up one time. The chain is built from TRBV7-9 and TRBJ2-7; D call uncertain. Germline V CDR1 and CDR2: SEHNR, FQNEAQ (reference sequence). The CDR3 totals 12 residues. V was clipped by 1 base and J by 3 bases, with 4 bases between them. CDR3 nucleotide sequence: TGTGCCAGCAGCTTAGTCAGCTACGAGCAGTACTTC. This codes for CASSLVSYEQYF.

The chain couples TRBV5-6 to TRBJ2-5, with D tentatively TRBD2 (6 bases). The ends were cut back, 2 bases at V and 3 bases at J, with 11 bases in the middle. CDR3 length: 14 residues. Germline V gene sequence: CDR1 SGHDT, CDR2 YYEEEE. The CDR3 DNA follows: TGTGCCAGCAGCTTCGGCGGGATGGAAGAGACCCAGTACTTC. Translating it yields CASSFGGMEETQYF.

The rearrangement joins TRBV7-2 to TRBJ2-3; D not resolved. Looked up from germline, CDR1 is SGHTA and CDR2 is FQGNSA. Trimming took 1 base from V and 3 from J, leaving 11 bases between them. This CDR3 comprises 15 residues. The CDR3 sequence is CASSLEGGPTDTQYF. In DNA form, the CDR3 reads TGTGCCAGCAGCTTAGAGGGTGGGCCGACAGATACGCAGTATTTT.

The J gene is TRBJ2-3, the V gene TRBV9; no firm D call. The V gene's germline CDR1 is SGDLS and CDR2 YYNGEE. Trimming pared 2 bases from V and 2 bases from J, leaving 12 bases between. This CDR3 comprises 15 residues. The CDR3 DNA is TGTGCCAGCAGCGTCCTAACGACCCTCACAGATACGCAGTATTTT. Amino acid sequence: CASSVLTTLTDTQYF.

The genes are TRBV5-1 and TRBJ2-3; D is unresolved. This CDR3 spans 12 amino acids. Germline V gene sequence: CDR1 SGHRS, CDR2 YFSETQ. V lost 7 bases, J lost 5 bases, and 11 bases lay in between. In DNA form, the CDR3 reads TGCGCCAGCGGGATTAGAGTAGATACGCAGTATTTT. It encodes CASGIRVDTQYF.

This clone showed up just once. V gene TRBV19 combines with J gene TRBJ2-3; no clear D. Germline CDR1 is LNHDA and CDR2 is SQIVND (reference sequence). The V end was cut by 6 bases, the J end by 1 base, with 20 bases between. There are 17 residues in the CDR3. CDR3: CASSPNRRPTGTDTQYF. CDR3 coding DNA: TGTGCCAGTAGCCCCAACAGACGACCTACCGGCACAGATACGCAGTATTTT.

V is TRBV25-1 and J is TRBJ2-1, with unresolved D. Germline values: CDR1 MGHDK, CDR2 SYGVNS. The CDR3 totals 12 residues. Trimming took off 0 bases at V and 6 bases at J, with 3 bases between the two ends. The CDR3 is CASSEYRNEQFF. Here the CDR3 DNA reads TGTGCCAGCAGTGAATATCGCAATGAGCAGTTCTTC. Drawing the rest from reference TRBV25-1 and TRBJ2-1, the complete variable domain is EADIYQTPRYLVIGTGKKITLECSQTMGHDKMYWYQQDPGMELHLIHYSYGVNSTEKGDLSSESTVSRIRTEHFPLTLESARPSHTSQYLCASSEYRNEQFFGPGTRLTVL.

The chain links TRBV28 to TRBJ2-3, with TRBD2 as a possible D gene (5 bases). Germline-derived CDR1 and CDR2 are MDHEN and SYDVKM. This CDR3 spans 14 amino acids. V lost 2 bases and J lost 6, with 12 bases in between. CDR3 nucleotides: TGTGCCAGCAGTTTAGGAGGACCAAGGGATACGCAGTATTTT. Protein product: CASSLGGPRDTQYF.

The V call is TRBV12-3 or TRBV12-4, the J call TRBJ1-5; D unresolved. CDR3 length: 13 residues. Trimming shortened V by 1 base and J by 4 bases, and 5 bases separated the two germline ends. The DNA of the CDR3 is TGTGCCAGCAGTTTAGGGGAGAATCAGCCCCAGCATTTT. Translated: CASSLGENQPQHF.

The V call is TRBV5-5, the J call TRBJ2-5; weak D call: TRBD2 (7 bases). CDR1 and CDR2 (germline): SGHKS, YYEKEE (reference sequence). Trimming removed 1 base from V and 4 bases from J, with 17 bases in between. The CDR3 is 16 amino acids. The CDR3: CASSLRGDTGRETQYF. The DNA of the CDR3 is TGTGCCAGCAGCTTGCGGGGGGACACGGGAAGAGAGACCCAGTACTTC.

The V call is TRBV7-2, the J call TRBJ2-3; the match to TRBD2 covers 10 bases. The trim removed 5 bases at V and 3 bases at J, leaving 2 bases unmatched. The CDR3 totals 14 residues. Germline CDR1 SGHTA, CDR2 FQGNSA. The CDR3 region has the DNA TGTGCCAGCAGCCCTAGCGGGGGAACAGATACGCAGTATTTT. It yields the protein CASSPSGGTDTQYF.

The chain combines TRBV30 with TRBJ2-5, with 9 bases aligning to TRBD2. CDR1 GTSNPN and CDR2 SVGIG come from the germline V gene (reference sequence). CDR3 size: 15 residues. With V trimmed by 1 base and J by 2 bases, 5 bases remained unmatched. This CDR3 reads CAWSGGTSRQETQYF. The CDR3 DNA follows: TGTGCCTGGAGTGGAGGGACTAGCCGACAAGAGACCCAGTACTTC.

The count of this clone is one. The V gene is TRBV19, the J gene TRBJ1-4; D call uncertain. CDR3 size: 14 residues. The V end was cut by 6 bases, the J end by 0 bases, with 8 bases between. Germline loops: CDR1 LNHDA, CDR2 SQIVND (reference sequence). The CDR3, as DNA: TGTGCCAGTAGAAAGGCAGCAACTAATGAAAAACTGTTTTTT. Translated: CASRKAATNEKLFF.

The chain is built from TRBV19 and TRBJ2-1; TRBD2 aligns across 8 bases. CDR3 length: 14 residues. Trimming took 4 bases from V and 4 from J; bases not matched to a gene: 3. Germline CDR1 is LNHDA and CDR2 is SQIVND (reference sequence). CDR3 in DNA: TGTGCCAGTAGTAGTAGCGGGGCTTACAATGAGCAGTTCTTC. It specifies CASSSSGAYNEQFF.

The chain carries TRBV6-5 and TRBJ1-6; D is possibly TRBD1 (6 bases). The CDR3 runs to 15 residues. Germline loops: CDR1 MNHEY, CDR2 SVGAGI. V dropped 5 bases and J dropped 6 bases, with 14 bases sitting between them. The CDR3 here is CASSRRGGSNSPLHF. In nucleotides, the CDR3 is TGTGCCAGCAGTCGGAGAGGGGGAAGTAATTCACCCCTCCACTTT.

This chain links TRBV11-3 with TRBJ2-3; a weak D match, TRBD1 (6 bases). The CDR3 is 12 residues long. In germline, CDR1 is SGHNT, CDR2 YENEEA. Trimming left V 5 bases short and J 8 bases short, with 11 bases between. The CDR3 here is CASSLRDTTQYF. The CDR3 DNA reads TGTGCCAGCAGCCTCCGGGACACTACGCAGTATTTT.

The chain uses TRBV6-2 or TRBV6-3 and TRBJ2-3, with 10 bases aligning to TRBD2. V gave up 0 bases and J gave up 0 bases; unmatched junction bases: 9. Germline V CDR1 and CDR2: MNHEY, SVGEGT. This CDR3 spans 19 amino acids. CDR3 loop: CASSYSWLAGVVSTDTQYF. CDR3 bases: TGTGCCAGCAGTTACTCGTGGCTAGCGGGAGTAGTGAGCACAGATACGCAGTATTTT.

This chain uses TRBV6-5 with TRBJ1-3; 8 bases are a match to TRBD1. V lost 5 bases, J lost 3 bases, and 3 bases stayed unmatched. CDR1 and CDR2 from the germline V gene are MNHEY and SVGAGI. The CDR3 has 14 amino acids. DNA for the CDR3: TGTGCCAGCAGTCAGACAGGGGATGGAAACACCATATATTTT. As protein: CASSQTGDGNTIYF.

The J gene is TRBJ1-2, the V gene TRBV18; TRBD1 agrees at 7 bases. Germline CDR1 KGHSH, CDR2 LQKENI. This CDR3 spans 16 amino acids. V was clipped by 3 bases and J by 6 bases; unmatched bases: 13. CDR3 loop: CASSPVNLRTGDGYTF. The CDR3 bases are TGTGCCAGCTCACCCGTGAACCTAAGGACAGGAGATGGCTACACCTTC.

This chain links TRBV7-8 with TRBJ2-5; no clear D. The CDR3 loop spans 12 amino acids. CDR1 is SGHVS and CDR2 is FQNEAQ in the germline V gene. V shed 1 base and J shed 2 bases, with 2 bases lying between them. CDR3 region: CASSLGQETQYF. CDR3 nucleotide sequence: TGTGCCAGCAGCTTAGGGCAAGAGACCCAGTACTTC.

CDR3 sequence reads: CASSLMSSGSSEQYF. The CDR3 DNA reads as TGTGCCAGCAGCTTAATGTCTAGCGGGAGTTCCGAGCAGTACTTC. The chain recombines TRBV7-3 with TRBJ2-7; 10 nucleotides line up with TRBD2. The CDR3 covers 15 residues. V gave up 1 base and J gave up 6 bases; unmatched junction bases: 6. The germline V gene has CDR1 SGHTA and CDR2 FQGTGA.

The genes are TRBV6-2 or TRBV6-3 and TRBJ2-3, with 10 bases fitting TRBD1. The CDR3 consists of 16 residues. Trimming removed 5 bases from V and 4 bases from J; junction bases left unmatched: 9. Germline V gene sequence: CDR1 MNHEY, CDR2 SVGEGT. DNA of the CDR3: TGTGCCAGCAGTGCCGGGACAGGGGTTTTCGCAGATACGCAGTATTTT. Translated: CASSAGTGVFADTQYF.

The chain is built from TRBV27 and TRBJ2-1; 7 bases are a match to TRBD2. CDR3 length equals 16 residues. The V segment lost 5 bases and the J segment 8 bases; nucleotides outside the gene matches: 15. The germline V gene encodes CDR1 MNHEY and CDR2 SMNVEV (reference sequence). In DNA, the CDR3 is TGTGCCAGCAGTAGATTCGGACTAGGATTTTTGGATGAGCAGTTCTTC. As protein: CASSRFGLGFLDEQFF.

The chain is built from TRBV7-2 and TRBJ1-3; D may be TRBD1 (5 bases). CDR1 and CDR2 from the germline V gene are SGHTA and FQGNSA. Deletions cut 5 bases from V and 4 bases from J, with 21 bases between. The CDR3 totals 17 residues. The CDR3 coding sequence is TGTGCCAGCAGCGATGACAAGTTAAGGGGATCAGGAAACACCATATATTTT. This gives the protein CASSDDKLRGSGNTIYF.

This clone was counted between two and nine times. This chain joins TRBV30 and TRBJ2-2; 8 bases agree with TRBD2. The V segment lost 0 bases and the J segment 6 bases; nucleotides outside the gene matches: 3. This CDR3 has 14 residues. Germline CDR1 and CDR2: GTSNPN and SVGIG (reference sequence). For the CDR3, the DNA is TGTGCCTGGAGTGTGGAGCGGGAGCCCGGGGAGCTGTTTTTT. Protein: CAWSVEREPGELFF. The complete variable domain, with remaining parts taken from reference TRBV30 and TRBJ2-2, reads SQTIHQWPATLVQPVGSPLSLECTVEGTSNPNLYWYRQAAGRGLQLLFYSVGIGQISSEVPQNLSASRPQDRQFILSSKKLLLSDSGFYLCAWSVEREPGELFFGEGSRLTVL.